A single sample gave rise to the 14 T cell receptor beta chains below, sequenced in a study of identical twins. TCRdb redid the calling of the 5' RACE reads with MiXCR, one entry per CDR3 protein. The sample consists of 600,000 to 700,000 distinct CDR3 sequences, 20% to 25% of them appearing once. The sample also formed part of further work on T cells expressing NK-cell markers.

The material sequenced was PBMCs. The source of these receptors is a woman under 30 in good health.

The V gene is TRBV18, the J gene TRBJ1-2; D gene unclear. Trimming pared 3 bases from V and 2 bases from J, leaving 10 bases between. Per the germline V gene, CDR1 is KGHSH and CDR2 is LQKENI. The CDR3 has 14 residues. As DNA, the CDR3 is TGTGCCAGCTCACCTATGGCCGAGAACTATGGCTACACCTTC. Translation: CASSPMAENYGYTF.

This chain joins TRBV4-2 and TRBJ2-7, with 8 bases fitting TRBD2. CDR3 length equals 14 residues. Germline V gene sequence: CDR1 LGHNA, CDR2 YNFKEQ. The CDR3 nucleotides are TGTGCTAGCGGGGCGGCGGGAGGAAGCTACGAGCAGTACTTC. Translating gives CASGAAGGSYEQYF.

In this sample, this clonotype turned up a few times. This sequence joins TRBV11-1 and TRBJ2-7; the D gene is possibly TRBD2 (6 bases). Per germline, CDR1 SGHAT and CDR2 FQDESV (reference sequence). V lost 3 bases and J 3 bases, leaving 24 bases between the germline ends. This CDR3 has 18 amino acids. This chain's CDR3 is CASSFPIPDSAGFYEQYF. The CDR3 DNA is TGTGCCAGCAGCTTCCCAATCCCGGACTCGGCGGGGTTCTACGAGCAGTACTTC. The variable domain in full, with the rest retrieved from reference TRBV11-1 and TRBJ2-7, is EAEVAQSPRYKITEKSQAVAFWCDPISGHATLYWYRQILGQGPELLVQFQDESVVDDSQLPKDRFSAERLKGVDSTLKIQPAELGDSAMYLCASSFPIPDSAGFYEQYFGPGTRLTVT.

CDR3 protein: CASSPKFVYRSYEQYF. The CDR3 DNA reads TGTGCCAGCAGCCCCAAGTTCGTTTACCGCTCCTACGAGCAGTACTTC. V gene TRBV7-9 combines with J gene TRBJ2-7; D not resolved. CDR1 is SEHNR, CDR2 FQNEAQ, per germline (reference sequence). The CDR3 is 16 residues long. V gave up 5 bases and J gave up 0 bases, with 17 bases separating them. Combining the CDR3 with reference TRBV7-9 and TRBJ2-7 gives the whole variable domain DTGVSQNPRHKITKRGQNVTFRCDPISEHNRLYWYRQTLGQGPEFLTYFQNEAQLEKSRLLSDRFSAERPKGSFSTLEIQRTEQGDSAMYLCASSPKFVYRSYEQYFGPGTRLTVT.

This clonotype turned up a few times. The rearrangement uses TRBV20-1 and TRBJ2-3; D unresolved. Germline V gene sequence: CDR1 DFQATT, CDR2 SNEGSKA (reference sequence). The CDR3 has 14 amino acids. Trimming stripped 3 bases from V and 1 base from J, with 11 bases between. The CDR3 spells CSASREYGTDTQYF. As DNA, the CDR3 is TGCAGTGCTAGTCGTGAGTATGGCACAGATACGCAGTATTTT.

This clonotype was counted only a few times. This chain uses TRBV5-1 with TRBJ2-5; weak D call: TRBD1 (5 bases). V was pared by 5 bases and J by 5 bases, with 13 bases between. Germline assignment: CDR1 SGHRS and CDR2 YFSETQ. The CDR3 covers 13 residues. The CDR3 sequence: CASRQTVGETQYF. CDR3 sequence (DNA): TGCGCCAGCAGACAGACAGTGGGCGAGACCCAGTACTTC.

V usage is TRBV5-1 and J usage is TRBJ1-1; no reliable D call. CDR1 and CDR2 from the germline V gene are SGHRS and YFSETQ. Trimming pared 5 bases from V and 11 bases from J, leaving 13 bases between. This CDR3 spans 11 amino acids. CDR3 nucleotides: TGCGCCAGCAGTCCTGACCAGCGGGCTTTCTTT. As protein: CASSPDQRAFF.

The V call is TRBV6-6, the J call TRBJ2-1; D is ambiguous. The germline CDR1 and CDR2 sequences are MNHNY and SVGAGI (reference sequence). V dropped 5 bases and J dropped 9 bases, with 8 bases sitting between them. The CDR3 extends over 11 amino acids. CDR3 bases: TGTGCCAGCAGTAGCAATATTGAGCAGTTCTTC. Protein product: CASSSNIEQFF.

V and J are TRBV20-1 and TRBJ1-1; D gene uncertain. V lost 4 bases and J 3 bases, leaving 9 bases between the germline ends. Germline loops: CDR1 DFQATT, CDR2 SNEGSKA (reference sequence). CDR3 size: 12 residues. The DNA of the CDR3 is TGCAGTGCTACCGACACATACACTGAAGCTTTCTTT. This gives the protein CSATDTYTEAFF.

In this sample, this clonotype turned up many times. This chain links TRBV6-1 with TRBJ2-7; TRBD1 is a possible D gene (6 bases). The germline V gene encodes CDR1 MNHNS and CDR2 SASEGT. The germline V and J ends were trimmed by 6 bases and 4 bases, with 16 bases remaining between them. The CDR3 runs 14 residues. The chain's CDR3 is CASSIQGKGYEQYF. CDR3 nucleotides: TGTGCCAGCAGCATCCAGGGGAAGGGGTACGAGCAGTACTTC.

This chain uses TRBV10-3 with TRBJ2-5; D is undetermined. Trimming shortened V by 1 base and J by 7 bases, and 13 bases separated the two germline ends. The CDR3 extends over 14 amino acids. Germline loops: CDR1 ENHRY, CDR2 SYGVKD. CDR3 DNA sequence: TGTGCCATCAGTGAGTTGCCTAGTTCATGGACCCAGTACTTC. Amino acid sequence: CAISELPSSWTQYF.

The J gene is TRBJ2-1, the V gene TRBV20-1, with TRBD2 identical over 7 bases. V was pared by 0 bases and J by 0 bases, with 11 bases of the junction left unmatched. The CDR3 extends over 18 amino acids. CDR1 DFQATT and CDR2 SNEGSKA come from the germline V gene (reference sequence). The CDR3 nucleotides read TGCAGTGCTAGAGATAGATCTGGGCTAGCGGACTCCTACAATGAGCAGTTCTTC. Its translation: CSARDRSGLADSYNEQFF.

The chain has TRBV6-1 and TRBJ1-2, with D perhaps matching TRBD1 (5 bases). Between the trimmed V and J ends, which lost 5 bases and 8 bases, there was a span of 12 bases. The CDR3 has 12 amino acids. Per the germline V gene, CDR1 is MNHNS and CDR2 is SASEGT. CDR3 protein: CASSSAGYGYTF. CDR3 nucleotides: TGTGCCAGCAGTTCCGCAGGGTACGGCTACACCTTC.

This clonotype came up a few times. The chain has TRBV12-3 or TRBV12-4 and TRBJ2-1, with D perhaps matching TRBD1 (5 bases). This CDR3 region has 11 residues. Trimming removed 7 bases at V and 7 bases at J, with 8 bases between. The CDR3 is CASIGVNEQFF. DNA of the CDR3: TGTGCCAGCATAGGGGTTAATGAGCAGTTCTTC.